This T cell receptor (beta chain) came from a study of shared clonotypes between healthy human individuals. Details on this clone: Its specificity is not known.

Study-level points and caveats: Inspection by rarefaction showed sorted-subset sequencing to be incomplete despite large depth.

The CDR3 runs to 16 residues. V was pared by 1 base and J by 0 bases, with 1 base of the junction left unmatched. The germline gives CDR1 SEHNR, CDR2 FQNEAQ (reference sequence). TCRdb's table, derived via immunoSEQ multiplex PCR, lists solely in-frame clones and lacks some. In the table there are 330,000 or so clones, less than 75% of which are singletons. CD4+ cell separation produced CD45RA+ naive and CD45RA-negative memory subsets. This sequence was found in a man aged 25 to 40 in good health. The material sequenced was memory CD4+ T cells sorted from blood. Described subset: CD45RA-negative fraction. J is TRBJ2-7 and V is TRBV7-9; 12 bases align to TRBD2. CDR3 sequence (DNA): TGTGCCAGCAGCTTAGTACTAGCGGGAGGCTCCTACGAGCAGTACTTC. It specifies CASSLVLAGGSYEQYF. The complete variable domain, with remaining parts taken from reference TRBV7-9 and TRBJ2-7, reads DTGVSQNPRHKITKRGQNVTFRCDPISEHNRLYWYRQTLGQGPEFLTYFQNEAQLEKSRLLSDRFSAERPKGSFSTLEIQRTEQGDSAMYLCASSLVLAGGSYEQYFGPGTRLTVT.